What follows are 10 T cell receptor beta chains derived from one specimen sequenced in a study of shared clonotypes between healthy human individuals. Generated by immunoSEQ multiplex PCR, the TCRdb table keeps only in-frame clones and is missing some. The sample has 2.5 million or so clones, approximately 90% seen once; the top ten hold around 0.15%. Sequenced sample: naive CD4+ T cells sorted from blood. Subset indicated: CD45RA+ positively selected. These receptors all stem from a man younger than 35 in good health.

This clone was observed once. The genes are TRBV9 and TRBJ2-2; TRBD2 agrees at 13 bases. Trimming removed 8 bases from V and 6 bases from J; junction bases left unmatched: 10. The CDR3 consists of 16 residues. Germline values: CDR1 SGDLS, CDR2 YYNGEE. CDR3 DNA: TGTGCCAGTACCAGGACTAGCGGGAGTGACGCCGGGGAGCTGTTTTTT. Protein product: CASTRTSGSDAGELFF.

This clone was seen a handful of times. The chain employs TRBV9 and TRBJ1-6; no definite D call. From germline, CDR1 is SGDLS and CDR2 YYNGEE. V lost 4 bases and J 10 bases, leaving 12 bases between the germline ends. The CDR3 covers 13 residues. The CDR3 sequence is CASSPAVISPLHF. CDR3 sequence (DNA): TGTGCCAGCAGCCCCGCGGTGATCTCACCCCTCCACTTT.

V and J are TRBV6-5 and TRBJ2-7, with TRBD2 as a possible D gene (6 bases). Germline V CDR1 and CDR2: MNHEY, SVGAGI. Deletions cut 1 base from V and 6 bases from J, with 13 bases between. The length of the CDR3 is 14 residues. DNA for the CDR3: TGTGCCAGCAGTTACTGGCAGGACTACGGCGAGCAGTACTTC. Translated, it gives CASSYWQDYGEQYF.

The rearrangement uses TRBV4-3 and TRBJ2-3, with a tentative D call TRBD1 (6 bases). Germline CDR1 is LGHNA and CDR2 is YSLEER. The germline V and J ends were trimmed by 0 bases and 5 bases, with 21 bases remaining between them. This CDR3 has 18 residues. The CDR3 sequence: CASSQEYPGAFGEDTQYF. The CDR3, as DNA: TGCGCCAGCAGCCAAGAATATCCAGGGGCCTTTGGAGAAGATACGCAGTATTTT.

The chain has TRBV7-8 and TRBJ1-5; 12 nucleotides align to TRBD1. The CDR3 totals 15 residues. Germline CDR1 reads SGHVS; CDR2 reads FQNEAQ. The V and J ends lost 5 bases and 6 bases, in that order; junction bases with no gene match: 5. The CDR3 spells CASSAGTGGTQPQHF. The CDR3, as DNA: TGTGCCAGCAGCGCCGGGACAGGGGGCACTCAGCCCCAGCATTTT.

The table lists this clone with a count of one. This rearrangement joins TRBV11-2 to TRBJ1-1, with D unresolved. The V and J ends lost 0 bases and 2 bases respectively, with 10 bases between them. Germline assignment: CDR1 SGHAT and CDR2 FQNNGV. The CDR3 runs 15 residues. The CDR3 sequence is CASSLDSRFNTEAFF. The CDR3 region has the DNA TGTGCCAGCAGCTTAGATAGCAGGTTTAACACTGAAGCTTTCTTT.

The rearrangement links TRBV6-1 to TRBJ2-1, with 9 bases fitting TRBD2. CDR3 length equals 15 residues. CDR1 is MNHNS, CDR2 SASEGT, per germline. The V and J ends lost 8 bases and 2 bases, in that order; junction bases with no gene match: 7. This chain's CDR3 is CASVGSGGPYNEQFF. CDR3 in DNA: TGTGCCAGCGTCGGTAGCGGGGGACCCTACAATGAGCAGTTCTTC.

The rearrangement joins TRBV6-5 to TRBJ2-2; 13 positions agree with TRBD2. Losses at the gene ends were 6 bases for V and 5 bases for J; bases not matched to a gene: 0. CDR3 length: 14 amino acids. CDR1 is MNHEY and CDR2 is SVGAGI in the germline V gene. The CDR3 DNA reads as TGTGCCAGCAGGGGACTAGCGGGGACCGGGGAGCTGTTTTTT. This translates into CASRGLAGTGELFF.

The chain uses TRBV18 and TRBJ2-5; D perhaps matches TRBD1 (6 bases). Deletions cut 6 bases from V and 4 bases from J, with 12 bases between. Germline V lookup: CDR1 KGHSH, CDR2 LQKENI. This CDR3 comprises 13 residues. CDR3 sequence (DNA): TGTGCCAGCTCCACAGGGTCGATAGAGACCCAGTACTTC. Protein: CASSTGSIETQYF.

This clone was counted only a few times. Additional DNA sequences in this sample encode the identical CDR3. DNA for the CDR3: TGTGCCTGGAGTCGGCAGCCCAATCAGCCCCAGCATTTT. It yields the protein CAWSRQPNQPQHF. The chain couples TRBV30 to TRBJ1-5; D is undetermined. This CDR3 is built from 13 residues. V lost 2 bases to trimming and J lost 3 bases, with 8 bases between them. Germline values: CDR1 GTSNPN, CDR2 SVGIG (reference sequence).